This TCR beta chain was sequenced during a study of cytotoxic CD8 clonotypes in ibrutinib-treated CLL. On the study more broadly: By median approximately 63 months, 12 had progressed and roughly 15 stayed remitted; responses had been 2 complete and 24 partial. Patients gave response samples after a median around eleven months of treatment, range 6 to 36. Study results and caveats: Sustained-remission and progressing patients' sampling times differed. While tracking circulating CD8+ T-cell counts, baseline clonality exceeded that of age-matched healthy donors.

With regard to this clone: Its target is unknown.

The protocol was immunoSEQ multiplex PCR, while the TCRdb copy is restricted to in-frame clones and leaves out a portion. The sample holds 35,000 to 45,000 clones, 60% to 75% seen once. From germline, CDR1 is PRHDT and CDR2 FYEKMQ (reference sequence). The CDR3 totals 18 residues. The V segment lost 5 bases and the J segment 5 bases; nucleotides outside the gene matches: 14. Sample: PBMCs, taken after 12 months of ibrutinib treatment. The rearrangement uses TRBV13 and TRBJ2-1; TRBD2 aligns across 11 bases. The receptor comes from a human donor with chronic lymphocytic leukemia. Here the CDR3 reads CASSPPTMTSGDHNEQFF. As DNA, the CDR3 is TGTGCCAGCAGCCCCCCCACGATGACTAGCGGGGATCACAATGAGCAGTTCTTC.